The clone carrying this TCR beta chain turned up a few times. This entry is derived from a study of T cells in Graves' hyperthyroidism and ophthalmopathy. The ends lost 6 bases at V and 4 bases at J; junction bases unmatched: 8. CDR3 size: 14 residues. Germline CDR1 reads DFQATT; CDR2 reads SNEGSKA (reference sequence). Authors of the study amplified TCR beta CDR3 regions from RNA transcripts. The HTBI primer set was used in a first-round RT-PCR of the TCR CDR3. A single record per CDR3 protein comes from TCRdb applying MiXCR to the multiplex PCR reads. This table has hundreds of thousands of distinct CDR3 sequences, over 40% appearing once.

The chain recombines TRBV20-1 with TRBJ1-5, with TRBD1 matching 8 bases. Material: peripheral blood or thyroid tissue (not recorded which). The TCR originated in an adult man with Graves' disease, either hyperthyroidism or ophthalmopathy (not recorded which). For the CDR3, the DNA is TGCAGTGCCCTGGGACAGGAGATTAATCAGCCCCAGCATTTT. This translates into CSALGQEINQPQHF.